This T cell receptor (beta chain) was sequenced in a study of blood T cell repertoires in COVID-19. Germline loops: CDR1 LNHDA, CDR2 SQIVND (reference sequence). J gave up 6 bases and V 5 bases, and 9 bases lay outside the gene matches. The CDR3 is 14 residues long. The repertoire was sequenced with immunoSEQ multiplex PCR; TCRdb's copy has only in-frame clones and lacks some. The table shows 200,000 to 250,000 clones, with roughly four fifths occurring only once. This clonotype was obtained from a man aged 30 to 39 who had recovered from COVID-19. The sample was peripheral blood. The V call is TRBV19, the J call TRBJ1-2; 7 bases match TRBD1. Here the CDR3 DNA reads TGTGCCAGTAGTCCGGGACAGATGAGGGATGGCTACACCTTC. This gives the protein CASSPGQMRDGYTF.